This T cell receptor beta chain derives from a study of cytomegalovirus exposure and HLA in healthy donors. PCR amplification relied on 60 Vbeta primers (plus 13 Jbeta primers). The assay was immunoSEQ multiplex PCR, and TCRdb's table has in-frame clones only and misses some. The data contain roughly 100,000 clones, about 69% of them singletons. This clonotype was obtained from a human donor in good health. The sample comprised PBMCs.

The CDR3 loop is CASSLGLTGELFF. The CDR3 bases are TGTGCCAGCAGTTTGGGCCTCACCGGGGAGCTGTTTTTT. The V gene is TRBV27, the J gene TRBJ2-2; no clear D. Germline V gene data show CDR1 as MNHEY and CDR2 as SMNVEV (reference sequence). V lost 3 bases, J lost 4 bases, and 6 bases lay in between. This CDR3 region has 13 residues.